The clone carrying this TCR beta chain was observed a few times. This record belongs to a study of control samples from healthy donors and cancer patients. Here immunoSEQ multiplex PCR was the method, and the copy in TCRdb shows in-frame clones only, minus some. The data show tens of thousands of clones, roughly nine tenths seen once. Germline loops: CDR1 DFQATT, CDR2 SNEGSKA (reference sequence). The V segment lost 5 bases and the J segment 7 bases; nucleotides outside the gene matches: 4. CDR3 length: 11 residues. The rearrangement uses TRBV20-1 and TRBJ2-7, with 8 positions matching TRBD1. What was sequenced was PBMCs. The clonotype comes from a man aged 60 to 75 with colorectal cancer. DNA of the CDR3: TGCAGTGCTGTCCGGACAGGGGAGCAGTACTTC. Protein sequence: CSAVRTGEQYF.